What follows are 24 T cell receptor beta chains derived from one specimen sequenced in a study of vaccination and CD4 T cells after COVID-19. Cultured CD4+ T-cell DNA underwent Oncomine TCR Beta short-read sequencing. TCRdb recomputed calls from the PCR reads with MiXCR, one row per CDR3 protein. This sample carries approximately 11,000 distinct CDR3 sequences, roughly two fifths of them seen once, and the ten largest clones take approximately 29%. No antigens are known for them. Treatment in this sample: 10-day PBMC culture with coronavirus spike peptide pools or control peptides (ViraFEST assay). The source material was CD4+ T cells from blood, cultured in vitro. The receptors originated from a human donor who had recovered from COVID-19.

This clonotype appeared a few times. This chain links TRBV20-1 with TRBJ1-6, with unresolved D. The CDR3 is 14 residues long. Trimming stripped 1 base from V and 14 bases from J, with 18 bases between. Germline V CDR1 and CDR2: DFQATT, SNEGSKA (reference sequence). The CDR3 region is CSARVGGNGESLHF. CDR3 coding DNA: TGCAGTGCTAGAGTAGGCGGTAACGGGGAATCCCTCCACTTT.

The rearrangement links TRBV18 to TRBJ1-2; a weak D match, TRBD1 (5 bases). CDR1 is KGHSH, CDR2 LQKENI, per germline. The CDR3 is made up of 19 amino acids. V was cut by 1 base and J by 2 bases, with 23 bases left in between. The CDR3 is CASSPRPGEWGSRNYGYTF. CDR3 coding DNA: TGTGCCAGCTCACCACGACCCGGTGAGTGGGGGTCGCGGAACTATGGCTACACCTTC. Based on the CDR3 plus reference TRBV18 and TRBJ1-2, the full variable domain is NAGVMQNPRHLVRRRGQEARLRCSPMKGHSHVYWYRQLPEEGLKFMVYLQKENIIDESGMPKERFSAEFPKEGPSILRIQQVVRGDSAAYFCASSPRPGEWGSRNYGYTFGSGTRLTVV.

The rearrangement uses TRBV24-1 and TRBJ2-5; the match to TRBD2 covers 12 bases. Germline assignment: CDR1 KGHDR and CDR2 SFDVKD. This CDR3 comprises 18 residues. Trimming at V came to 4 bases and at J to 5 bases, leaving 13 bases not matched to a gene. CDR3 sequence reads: CATSDLAGGPGLGETQYF. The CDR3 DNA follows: TGTGCCACCAGTGACCTAGCGGGAGGGCCGGGGCTAGGGGAGACCCAGTACTTC.

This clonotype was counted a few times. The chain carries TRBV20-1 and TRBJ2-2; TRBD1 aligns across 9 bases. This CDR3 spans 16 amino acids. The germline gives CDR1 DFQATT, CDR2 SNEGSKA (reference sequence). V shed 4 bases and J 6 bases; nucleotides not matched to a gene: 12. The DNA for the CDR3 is TGCAGTGCTATCCCGGGACAGGGAACCCGTCCCGGGGAGCTGTTTTTT. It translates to CSAIPGQGTRPGELFF.

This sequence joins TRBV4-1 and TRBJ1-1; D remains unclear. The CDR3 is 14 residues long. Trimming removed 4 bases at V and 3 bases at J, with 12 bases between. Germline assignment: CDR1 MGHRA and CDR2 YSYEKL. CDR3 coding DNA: TGCGCCAGCAGCCCCGAGGCGAGGGACACTGAAGCTTTCTTT. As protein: CASSPEARDTEAFF.

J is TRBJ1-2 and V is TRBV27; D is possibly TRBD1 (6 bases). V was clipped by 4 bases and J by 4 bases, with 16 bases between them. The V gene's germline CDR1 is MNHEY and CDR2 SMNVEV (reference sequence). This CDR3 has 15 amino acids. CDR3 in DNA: TGTGCCAGCAGTTCAACTACAGGGAACTCCTATGGCTACACCTTC. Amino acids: CASSSTTGNSYGYTF.

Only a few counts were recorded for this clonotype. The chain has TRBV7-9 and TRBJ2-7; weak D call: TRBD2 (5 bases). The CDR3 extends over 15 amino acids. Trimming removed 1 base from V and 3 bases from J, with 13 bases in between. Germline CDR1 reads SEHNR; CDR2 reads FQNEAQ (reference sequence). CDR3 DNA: TGTGCCAGCAGCTTAGGTAGCGCGAACCTCTACGAGCAGTACTTC. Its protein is CASSLGSANLYEQYF.

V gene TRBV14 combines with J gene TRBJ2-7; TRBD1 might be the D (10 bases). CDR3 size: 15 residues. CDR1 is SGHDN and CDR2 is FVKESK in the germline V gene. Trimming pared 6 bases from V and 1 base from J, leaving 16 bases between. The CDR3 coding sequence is TGTGCCAGCAGGCGGGGGGGACAGGGGTCCTACGAGCAGTACTTC. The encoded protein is CASRRGGQGSYEQYF. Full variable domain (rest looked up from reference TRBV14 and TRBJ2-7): EAGVTQFPSHSVIEKGQTVTLRCDPISGHDNLYWYRRVMGKEIKFLLHFVKESKQDESGMPNNRFLAERTGGTYSTLKVQPAELEDSGVYFCASRRGGQGSYEQYFGPGTRLTVT.

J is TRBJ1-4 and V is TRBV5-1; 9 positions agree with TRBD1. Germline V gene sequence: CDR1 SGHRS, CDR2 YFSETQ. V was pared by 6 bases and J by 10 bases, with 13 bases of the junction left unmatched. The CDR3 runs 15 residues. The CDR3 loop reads CASTPLDRGSRKLFF. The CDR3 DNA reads TGCGCCAGCACCCCCTTAGACAGGGGGAGCCGAAAACTGTTTTTT.

The CDR3 DNA reads TGTGCCAGCATACGCGGAGGGGGAGATGCAAGCAATCAGCCCCAGCATTTT. Its translation: CASIRGGGDASNQPQHF. V gene TRBV6-1 combines with J gene TRBJ1-5; perhaps TRBD1 as D (6 bases). Trimming left V 7 bases short and J 1 base short, with 20 bases between. Germline assignment: CDR1 MNHNS and CDR2 SASEGT. The CDR3 totals 17 residues.

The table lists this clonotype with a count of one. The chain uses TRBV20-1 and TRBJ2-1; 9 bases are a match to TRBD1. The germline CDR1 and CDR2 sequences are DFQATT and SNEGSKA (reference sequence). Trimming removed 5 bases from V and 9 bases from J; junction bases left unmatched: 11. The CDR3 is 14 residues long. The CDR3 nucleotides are TGCAGTGCTGACCCCGGGACAGGGTCCGGTGAGCAGTTCTTC. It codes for CSADPGTGSGEQFF.

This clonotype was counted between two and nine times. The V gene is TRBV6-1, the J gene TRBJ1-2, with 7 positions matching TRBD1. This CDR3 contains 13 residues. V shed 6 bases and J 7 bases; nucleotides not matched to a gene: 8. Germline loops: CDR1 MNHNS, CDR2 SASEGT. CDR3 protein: CASRDRQGLGYTF. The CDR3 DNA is TGTGCCAGCAGGGATAGACAGGGTCTTGGCTACACCTTC.

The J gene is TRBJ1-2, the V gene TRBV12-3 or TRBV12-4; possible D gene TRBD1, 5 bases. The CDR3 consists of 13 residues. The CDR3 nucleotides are TGTGTCCTAGGGGCAGACAATAACTATGGCTACACCTTC. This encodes CVLGADNNYGYTF.

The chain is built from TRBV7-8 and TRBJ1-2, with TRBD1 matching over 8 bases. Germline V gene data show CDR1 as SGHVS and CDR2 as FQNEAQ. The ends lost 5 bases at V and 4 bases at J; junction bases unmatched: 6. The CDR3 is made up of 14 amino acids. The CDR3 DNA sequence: TGTGCCAGCAGCGTCGGACAGGGCGGCTATGGCTACACCTTC. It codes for CASSVGQGGYGYTF.

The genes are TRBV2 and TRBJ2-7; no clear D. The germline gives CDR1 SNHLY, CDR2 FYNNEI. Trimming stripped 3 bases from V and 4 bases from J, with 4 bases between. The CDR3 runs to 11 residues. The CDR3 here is CASSDWYEQYF. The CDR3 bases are TGTGCCAGCAGTGACTGGTACGAGCAGTACTTC.

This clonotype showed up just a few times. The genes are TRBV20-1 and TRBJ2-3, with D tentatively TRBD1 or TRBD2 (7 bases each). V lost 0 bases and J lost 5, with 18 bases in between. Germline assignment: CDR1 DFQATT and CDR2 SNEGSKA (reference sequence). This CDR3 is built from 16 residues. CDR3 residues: CSARDPRGGLKDTQYF. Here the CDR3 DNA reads TGCAGTGCTAGAGATCCCAGGGGGGGCCTCAAAGATACGCAGTATTTT.

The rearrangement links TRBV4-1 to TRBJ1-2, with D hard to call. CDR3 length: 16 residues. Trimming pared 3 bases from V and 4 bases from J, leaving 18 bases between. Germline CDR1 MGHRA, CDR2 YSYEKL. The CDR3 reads CASSQTGSTTGYGYTF. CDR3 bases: TGCGCCAGCAGCCAGACCGGGTCGACGACTGGCTATGGCTACACCTTC.

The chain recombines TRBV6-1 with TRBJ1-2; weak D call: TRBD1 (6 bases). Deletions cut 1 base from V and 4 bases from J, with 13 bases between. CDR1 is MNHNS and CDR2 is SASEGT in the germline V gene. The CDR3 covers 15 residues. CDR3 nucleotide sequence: TGTGCCAGCAGTGAAGATCAACAGGGAGGCTATGGCTACACCTTC. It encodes CASSEDQQGGYGYTF.

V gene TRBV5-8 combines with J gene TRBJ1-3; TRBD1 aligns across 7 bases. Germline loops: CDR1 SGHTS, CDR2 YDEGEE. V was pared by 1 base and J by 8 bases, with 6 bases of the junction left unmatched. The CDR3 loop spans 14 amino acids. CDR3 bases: TGTGCCAGCAGCTTGCTAGGGGGCAGATACACCATATATTTT. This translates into CASSLLGGRYTIYF.

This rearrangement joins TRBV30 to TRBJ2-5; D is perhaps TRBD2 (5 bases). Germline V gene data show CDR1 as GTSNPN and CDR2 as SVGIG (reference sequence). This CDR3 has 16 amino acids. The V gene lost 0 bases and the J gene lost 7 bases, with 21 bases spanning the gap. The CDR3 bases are TGTGCCTGGAGTGTACGTGGCGGGTTATTGGGTGGGACCCAGTACTTC. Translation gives CAWSVRGGLLGGTQYF.

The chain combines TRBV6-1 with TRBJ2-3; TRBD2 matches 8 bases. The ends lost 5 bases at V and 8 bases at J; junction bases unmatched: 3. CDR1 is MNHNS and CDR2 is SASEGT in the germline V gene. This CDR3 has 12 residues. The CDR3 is CASSRGGGTQYF. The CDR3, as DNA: TGTGCCAGCAGTCGGGGGGGAGGTACGCAGTATTTT.

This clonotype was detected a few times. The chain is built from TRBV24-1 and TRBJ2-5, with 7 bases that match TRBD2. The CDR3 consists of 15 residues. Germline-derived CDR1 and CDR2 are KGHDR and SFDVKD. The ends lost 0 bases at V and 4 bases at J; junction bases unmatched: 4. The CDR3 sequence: CATSDLSGRVETQYF. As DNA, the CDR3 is TGTGCCACCAGTGATTTGAGTGGGAGGGTAGAGACCCAGTACTTC.

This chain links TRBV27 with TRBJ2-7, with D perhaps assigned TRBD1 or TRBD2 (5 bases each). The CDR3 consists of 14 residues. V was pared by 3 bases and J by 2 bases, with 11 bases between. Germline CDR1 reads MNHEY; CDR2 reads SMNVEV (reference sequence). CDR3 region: CASSLGTDTYEQYF. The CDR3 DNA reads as TGTGCCAGCAGTTTGGGGACGGATACCTACGAGCAGTACTTC.

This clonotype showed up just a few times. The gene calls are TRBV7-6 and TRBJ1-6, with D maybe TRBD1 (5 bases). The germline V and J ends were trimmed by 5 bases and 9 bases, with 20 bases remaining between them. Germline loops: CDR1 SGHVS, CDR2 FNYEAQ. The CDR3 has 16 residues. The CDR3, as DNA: TGTGCCAGCAGCCTTCAGGGATGGGGTGGCAGTTCACCCCTCCACTTT. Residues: CASSLQGWGGSSPLHF.